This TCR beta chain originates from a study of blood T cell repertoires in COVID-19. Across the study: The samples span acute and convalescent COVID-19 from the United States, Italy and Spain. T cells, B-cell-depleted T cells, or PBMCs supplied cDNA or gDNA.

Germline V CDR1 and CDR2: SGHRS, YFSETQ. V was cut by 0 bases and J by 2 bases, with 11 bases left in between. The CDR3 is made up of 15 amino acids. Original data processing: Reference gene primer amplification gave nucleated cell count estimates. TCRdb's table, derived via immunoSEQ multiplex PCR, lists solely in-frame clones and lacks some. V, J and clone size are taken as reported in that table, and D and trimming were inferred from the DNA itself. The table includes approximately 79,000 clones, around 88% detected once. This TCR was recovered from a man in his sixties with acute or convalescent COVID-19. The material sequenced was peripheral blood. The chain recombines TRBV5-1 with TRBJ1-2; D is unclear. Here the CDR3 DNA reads TGCGCCAGCAGCTTGGCCGGGGTGGAAAACTATGGCTACACCTTC. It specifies CASSLAGVENYGYTF.